This TCR beta chain emerged from a study of OX40 agonist ivuxolimab in advanced cancers. At the level of the study: Patients' therapy was ivuxolimab, an antibody that acts as an agonist of OX40 (CD134). Cancers in dose escalation were hepatocellular, melanoma, renal cell and head and neck. A history of anti-PD-1, anti-PD-L1 or anti-CTLA-4 therapy was acceptable, and about 37% had some.

Sequencing was performed with immunoSEQ multiplex PCR; in TCRdb, only in-frame clones are kept and a portion is missing. The profile shows about 55,000 clones, around 86% of them singletons. The CDR3 is made up of 17 amino acids. The V and J ends lost 2 bases and 0 bases respectively, with 16 bases between them. Germline CDR1 and CDR2: SGHAT and FQNNGV. Patients were ineligible given autoimmune disease history or systemic immunosuppression. The material was CD4+ or CD8+ T cells sorted from blood, obtained in a trial of the OX40 agonist ivuxolimab. The receptor comes from an adult with an advanced solid tumor such as melanoma, head and neck, liver or kidney cancer. The V and J genes are TRBV11-2 and TRBJ1-1; the D gene is possibly TRBD1 (5 bases). The CDR3 DNA reads TGTGCCAGCAGCTTACATGAGACAGACTCAATGAACACTGAAGCTTTCTTT. Encoded protein: CASSLHETDSMNTEAFF.